This record looks at one TCR beta chain sequence and its context. At the DNA level, this CDR3 is encoded by other sequences in the same sample as well. The sample belongs to a study of blood T cell repertoires in COVID-19. For the study at large: The United States, Italy and Spain were the sources of the acute and convalescent COVID-19 samples. Sources were T cells, B-cell-depleted T cells, or PBMCs; the material itself was cDNA or gDNA.

Authors' methods: Nucleated cell counts were estimated from reference gene primer amplification. Profiled with immunoSEQ multiplex PCR; TCRdb holds only in-frame clones, not every one. The V and J calls and clone size come from that table; D and trimming were worked out from the DNA. The repertoire holds roughly 280,000 clones, with 75% to 90% as singletons. Germline loops: CDR1 SQVTM, CDR2 ANQGSEA. The CDR3 is 15 residues long. With V trimmed by 0 bases and J by 4 bases, 5 bases remained unmatched. The source material was peripheral blood. The chain couples TRBV29-1 to TRBJ1-3; 8 nucleotides line up with TRBD1. The TCR comes from an older woman with acute or convalescent COVID-19. The DNA for the CDR3 is TGCAGCGTTGAAGACCCAGACAGGGGCGGAAACACCATATATTTT. Its translation: CSVEDPDRGGNTIYF.